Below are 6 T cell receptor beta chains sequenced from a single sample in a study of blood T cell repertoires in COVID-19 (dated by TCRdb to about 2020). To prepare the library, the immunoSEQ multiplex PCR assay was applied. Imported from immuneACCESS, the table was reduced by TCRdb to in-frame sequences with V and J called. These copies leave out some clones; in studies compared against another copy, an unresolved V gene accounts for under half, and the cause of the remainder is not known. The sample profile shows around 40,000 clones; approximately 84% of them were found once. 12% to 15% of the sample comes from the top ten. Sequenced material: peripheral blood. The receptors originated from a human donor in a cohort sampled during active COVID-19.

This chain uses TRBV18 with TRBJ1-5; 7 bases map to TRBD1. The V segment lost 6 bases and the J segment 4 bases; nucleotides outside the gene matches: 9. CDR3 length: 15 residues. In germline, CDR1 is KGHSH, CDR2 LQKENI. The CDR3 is CASSPGPGGNQPQHF. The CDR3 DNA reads TGTGCCAGCTCCCCCGGGCCAGGGGGTAATCAGCCCCAGCATTTT.

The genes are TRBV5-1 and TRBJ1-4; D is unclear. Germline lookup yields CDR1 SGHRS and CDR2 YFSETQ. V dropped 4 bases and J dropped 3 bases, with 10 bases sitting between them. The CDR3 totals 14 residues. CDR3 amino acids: CASSTGSSNEKLFF. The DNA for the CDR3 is TGCGCCAGCAGCACCGGGTCATCTAATGAAAAACTGTTTTTT.

As DNA, the CDR3 is TGTGCCAGCAGCTGGGGCGCGGGAAACAATGAGCAGTTCTTC. Its protein product is CASSWGAGNNEQFF. The chain recombines TRBV7-8 with TRBJ2-1; D possibly corresponds to TRBD2 (6 bases). Germline V gene data show CDR1 as SGHVS and CDR2 as FQNEAQ. V was trimmed by 4 bases and J by 5 bases, leaving 12 bases between them. This CDR3 region has 14 residues. Based on the CDR3 plus reference TRBV7-8 and TRBJ2-1, the full variable domain is GAGVSQSPRYKVAKRGQDVALRCDPISGHVSLFWYQQALGQGPEFLTYFQNEAQLDKSGLPSDRFFAERPEGSVSTLKIQRTQQEDSAVYLCASSWGAGNNEQFFGPGTRLTVL.

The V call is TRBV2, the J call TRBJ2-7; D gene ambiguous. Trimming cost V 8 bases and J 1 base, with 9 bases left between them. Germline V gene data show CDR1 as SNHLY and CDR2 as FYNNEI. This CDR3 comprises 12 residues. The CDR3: CASGRISYEQYF. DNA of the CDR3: TGTGCCAGCGGCAGAATTTCCTACGAGCAGTACTTC. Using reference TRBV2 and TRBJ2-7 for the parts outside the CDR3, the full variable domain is EPEVTQTPSHQVTQMGQEVILRCVPISNHLYFYWYRQILGQKVEFLVSFYNNEISEKSEIFDDQFSVERPDGSNFTLKIRSTKLEDSAMYFCASGRISYEQYFGPGTRLTVT.

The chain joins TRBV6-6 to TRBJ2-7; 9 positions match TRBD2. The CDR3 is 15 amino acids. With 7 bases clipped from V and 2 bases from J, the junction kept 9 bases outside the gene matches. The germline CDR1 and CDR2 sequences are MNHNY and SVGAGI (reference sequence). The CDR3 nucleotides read TGTGCCAGCACCCAGGGGCTAGCGGGGACCTACGAGCAGTACTTC. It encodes CASTQGLAGTYEQYF.

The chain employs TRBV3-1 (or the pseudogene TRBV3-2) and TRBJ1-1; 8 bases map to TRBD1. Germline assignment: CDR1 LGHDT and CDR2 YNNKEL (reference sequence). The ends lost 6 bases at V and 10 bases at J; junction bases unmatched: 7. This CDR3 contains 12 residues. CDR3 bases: TGTGCCAGCAGAAAAGACAGGGGAAGAGCTTTCTTT. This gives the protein CASRKDRGRAFF.